Listed here is a single TCR beta chain. Its antigen is not identified. Only in-frame clones appear in the TCRdb table, and some are missing; sequencing was by immunoSEQ multiplex PCR. The table includes 250,000 to 350,000 clones, approximately 79% detected once. This specimen comes from a study of cytotoxic CD8 clonotypes in ibrutinib-treated CLL. Study overall: About 25 partial and 2 complete responses; at median approximately 6 years, around 14 remitted, some 12 progressed. Whole-study findings and limits: Clonality was higher at ibrutinib response and returned toward baseline at progression.

V lost 1 base and J lost 7; bases outside the gene matches: 8. This CDR3 has 15 residues. Germline CDR1 and CDR2: SGHTA and FQGNSA. The receptor comes from a human donor with chronic lymphocytic leukemia. This chain connects TRBV7-2 to TRBJ2-5; 8 positions match TRBD2. The starting material was PBMCs, obtained at disease progression, from a patient treated with ibrutinib. CDR3 in amino acids: CASSLGGTGGVTQYF. The CDR3 nucleotides are TGTGCCAGCAGCTTAGGCGGAACGGGAGGGGTGACCCAGTACTTC.